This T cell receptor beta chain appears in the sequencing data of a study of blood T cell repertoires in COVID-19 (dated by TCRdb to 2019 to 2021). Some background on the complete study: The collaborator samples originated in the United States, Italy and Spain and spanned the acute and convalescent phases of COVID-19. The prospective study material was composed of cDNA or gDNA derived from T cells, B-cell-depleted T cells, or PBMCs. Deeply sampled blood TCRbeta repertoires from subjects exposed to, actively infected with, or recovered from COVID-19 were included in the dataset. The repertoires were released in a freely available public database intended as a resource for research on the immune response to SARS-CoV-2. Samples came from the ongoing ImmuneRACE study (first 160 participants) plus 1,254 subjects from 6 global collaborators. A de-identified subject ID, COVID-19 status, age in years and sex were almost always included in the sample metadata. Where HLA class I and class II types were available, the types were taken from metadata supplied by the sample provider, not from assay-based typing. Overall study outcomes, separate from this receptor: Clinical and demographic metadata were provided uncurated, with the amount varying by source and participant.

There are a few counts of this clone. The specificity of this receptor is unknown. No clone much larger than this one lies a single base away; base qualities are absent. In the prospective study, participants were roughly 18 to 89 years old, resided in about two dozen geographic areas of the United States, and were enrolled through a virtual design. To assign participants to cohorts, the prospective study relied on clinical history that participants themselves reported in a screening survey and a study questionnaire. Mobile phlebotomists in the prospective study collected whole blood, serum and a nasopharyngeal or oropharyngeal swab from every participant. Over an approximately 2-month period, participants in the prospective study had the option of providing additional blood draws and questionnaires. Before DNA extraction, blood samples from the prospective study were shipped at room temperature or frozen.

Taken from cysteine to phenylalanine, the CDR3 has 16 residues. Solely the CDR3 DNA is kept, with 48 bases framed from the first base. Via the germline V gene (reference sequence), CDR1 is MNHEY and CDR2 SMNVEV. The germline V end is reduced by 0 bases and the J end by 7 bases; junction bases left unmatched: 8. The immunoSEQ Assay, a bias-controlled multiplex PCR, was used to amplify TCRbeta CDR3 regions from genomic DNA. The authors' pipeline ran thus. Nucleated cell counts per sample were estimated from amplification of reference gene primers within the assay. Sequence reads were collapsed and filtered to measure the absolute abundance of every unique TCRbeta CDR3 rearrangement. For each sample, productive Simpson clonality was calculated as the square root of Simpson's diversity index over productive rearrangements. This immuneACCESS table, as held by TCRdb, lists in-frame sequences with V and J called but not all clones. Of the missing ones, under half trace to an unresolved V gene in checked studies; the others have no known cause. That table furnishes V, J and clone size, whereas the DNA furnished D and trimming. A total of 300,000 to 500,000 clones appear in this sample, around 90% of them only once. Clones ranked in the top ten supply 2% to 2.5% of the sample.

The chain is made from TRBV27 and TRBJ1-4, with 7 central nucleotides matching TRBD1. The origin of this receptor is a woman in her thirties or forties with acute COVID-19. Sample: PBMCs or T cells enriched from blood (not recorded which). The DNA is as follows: TGTGCCAGCAGTTTATCGAAAGGGGGCGATATTGAAAAACTGTTTTTT. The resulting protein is CASSLSKGGDIEKLFF.